Listed below are T cell receptor beta chains from one sample, sequenced in a study of CD8 T cells in Susac syndrome. TCRdb processed the immunoSEQ multiplex PCR reads anew with MiXCR; each CDR3 protein has one entry. Of 95,000 to 150,000 distinct CDR3 sequences listed, just over 95% are singletons. The sequenced material came from CD4+ T cells from PBMCs. The origin of the receptors is a human donor with Susac syndrome. Both conserved end residues are part of each CDR3. Fields, in order: D gene, V gene, J gene, CDR3 protein. A D gene is named only where the DNA matches it firmly.

d_call: NA; v_call: TRBV6-5; j_call: TRBJ2-7; cdr3_aa: CASSLGGANEQYF
d_call: NA; v_call: TRBV2; j_call: TRBJ2-2; cdr3_aa: CASGGNANTGELFF
d_call: TRBD2; v_call: TRBV9; j_call: TRBJ2-1; cdr3_aa: CASSVESGSWNEQFF
d_call: TRBD1; v_call: TRBV20-1; j_call: TRBJ2-1; cdr3_aa: CSAIQGLGNEQFF
d_call: NA; v_call: TRBV20-1; j_call: TRBJ2-6; cdr3_aa: CSATSPGSGANVLTF
d_call: NA; v_call: TRBV30; j_call: TRBJ2-3; cdr3_aa: CAWSGGTENTQYF
d_call: NA; v_call: TRBV28; j_call: TRBJ1-2; cdr3_aa: CASSLGRTNYGYTF
d_call: NA; v_call: TRBV20-1; j_call: TRBJ2-3; cdr3_aa: CSASNPDTQYF
d_call: NA; v_call: TRBV6-2/TRBV6-3; j_call: TRBJ2-3; cdr3_aa: CASSRSGEEASTDTQYF
d_call: NA; v_call: TRBV11-2; j_call: TRBJ1-2; cdr3_aa: CASSLEGSTNYGYTF
d_call: NA; v_call: TRBV5-6; j_call: TRBJ2-7; cdr3_aa: CASSLQRDPSYEQYF
d_call: NA; v_call: TRBV7-8; j_call: TRBJ2-7; cdr3_aa: CASSLAGGQYEQYF
d_call: NA; v_call: TRBV20-1; j_call: TRBJ1-1; cdr3_aa: CSALDDWNTEAFF
d_call: TRBD2; v_call: TRBV6-6; j_call: TRBJ2-5; cdr3_aa: CASSTGLAGGGETQYF
d_call: TRBD2; v_call: TRBV5-1; j_call: TRBJ2-7; cdr3_aa: CASSELAGWSYEQYF
d_call: TRBD2; v_call: TRBV6-2/TRBV6-3; j_call: TRBJ2-7; cdr3_aa: CASSSRAGGAYEQYF
d_call: TRBD2; v_call: TRBV20-1; j_call: TRBJ2-1; cdr3_aa: CSASQGAGTSGIEQFF
d_call: NA; v_call: TRBV12-3/TRBV12-4; j_call: TRBJ1-5; cdr3_aa: CASSLVGSRQPQHF
d_call: NA; v_call: TRBV4-1; j_call: TRBJ2-2; cdr3_aa: CASSLRGLDTGELFF
d_call: TRBD2; v_call: TRBV27; j_call: TRBJ2-7; cdr3_aa: CASSPGTSVGREQYF
d_call: TRBD1; v_call: TRBV5-1; j_call: TRBJ1-1; cdr3_aa: CASSLGTGPANTEAFF
d_call: TRBD1; v_call: TRBV5-6; j_call: TRBJ2-5; cdr3_aa: CASKAGTGGRETQYF
d_call: TRBD1; v_call: TRBV27; j_call: TRBJ1-2; cdr3_aa: CASSSAGGDHGYTF
d_call: TRBD2; v_call: TRBV20-1; j_call: TRBJ2-1; cdr3_aa: CSASRSGGNNEQFF
d_call: TRBD2; v_call: TRBV28; j_call: TRBJ2-1; cdr3_aa: CASSAALRTSGLSYNEQFF
d_call: NA; v_call: TRBV29-1; j_call: TRBJ2-1; cdr3_aa: CSVAWGNEQFF
d_call: NA; v_call: TRBV29-1; j_call: TRBJ1-1; cdr3_aa: CSAQTGDPAAYTEAFF
d_call: NA; v_call: TRBV12-3/TRBV12-4; j_call: TRBJ1-4; cdr3_aa: CASSLQHLNEKLFF
d_call: TRBD2; v_call: TRBV4-2; j_call: TRBJ2-3; cdr3_aa: CASSQLAGGGTDTQYF
d_call: NA; v_call: TRBV28; j_call: TRBJ2-7; cdr3_aa: CASSFQGFPSSYEQYF
d_call: NA; v_call: TRBV6-5; j_call: TRBJ1-2; cdr3_aa: CASSYARQAAGYTF
d_call: NA; v_call: TRBV25-1; j_call: TRBJ1-2; cdr3_aa: CASSEGEANYGYTF
d_call: NA; v_call: TRBV5-1; j_call: TRBJ2-7; cdr3_aa: CASRSDSNGEQYF
d_call: NA; v_call: TRBV20-1; j_call: TRBJ1-5; cdr3_aa: CSAAGGDYNQPQHF
d_call: NA; v_call: TRBV29-1; j_call: TRBJ1-2; cdr3_aa: CSVRVGVGYGYTF
d_call: NA; v_call: TRBV18; j_call: TRBJ1-2; cdr3_aa: CASSQVGGDYGYTF
d_call: NA; v_call: TRBV2; j_call: TRBJ1-1; cdr3_aa: CASSKGPGRENTEAFF
d_call: TRBD2; v_call: TRBV20-1; j_call: TRBJ2-5; cdr3_aa: CSAMSAGGNQETQYF
d_call: TRBD2; v_call: TRBV7-2; j_call: TRBJ2-1; cdr3_aa: CASSPRGTSGNNEQFF
d_call: TRBD2; v_call: TRBV9; j_call: TRBJ2-7; cdr3_aa: CASSGELAGPYEQYF
d_call: TRBD1; v_call: TRBV7-9; j_call: TRBJ1-1; cdr3_aa: CASSRDRGPEAFF
d_call: NA; v_call: TRBV30; j_call: TRBJ2-2; cdr3_aa: CAWSTQVGELFF
d_call: TRBD1; v_call: TRBV4-1; j_call: TRBJ2-7; cdr3_aa: CASSQDLPGQAYEQYF
d_call: NA; v_call: TRBV5-4; j_call: TRBJ2-4; cdr3_aa: CASSLASEAKNIQYF
d_call: TRBD2; v_call: TRBV2; j_call: TRBJ2-7; cdr3_aa: CASSETSGRALGEQYF